These 27 T cell receptor beta chains were sequenced from one sample in a study of blood T cell repertoires in COVID-19 (dated by TCRdb to 2018 to 2021). Libraries were made using the immunoSEQ multiplex PCR assay. TCRdb carries this immuneACCESS record with in-frame sequences only. Its versions omit some clonotypes, under half of them owing to an unresolved V gene in the studies checked, with the rest unexplained. The sample includes just under 150,000 clones, with over 80% observed a single time. Over 0.85% of the sample is held by the ten biggest clonotypes. Specimen: peripheral blood. All receptors derive from a woman in her forties or fifties with acute or convalescent COVID-19.

This clone showed up just once. V is TRBV5-1 and J is TRBJ2-1; 10 bases align to TRBD1. Trimming took 6 bases from V and 7 from J; bases not matched to a gene: 7. This CDR3 is 14 amino acids long. CDR1 and CDR2 from the germline V gene are SGHRS and YFSETQ. CDR3 region: CASNRDRGENEQFF. The DNA of the CDR3 is TGCGCCAGCAACCGGGACAGGGGAGAAAATGAGCAGTTCTTC.

The chain couples TRBV5-6 to TRBJ2-1, with TRBD2 identical over 12 bases. The germline V gene encodes CDR1 SGHDT and CDR2 YYEEEE. The CDR3 covers 15 residues. The junction had 5 bases not matched to a gene; V was cut back by 3 bases and J by 7 bases. This CDR3 reads CASSSTSGGMNEQFF. In DNA form, the CDR3 reads TGTGCCAGCAGCTCGACTAGCGGGGGAATGAATGAGCAGTTCTTC.

The rearrangement joins TRBV7-9 to TRBJ2-5; TRBD2 might be the D (6 bases). The CDR3 is 15 amino acids. V dropped 3 bases and J dropped 5 bases, with 16 bases sitting between them. The germline gives CDR1 SEHNR, CDR2 FQNEAQ (reference sequence). The CDR3 sequence is CASSLGGDLGETQYF. Written as DNA, the CDR3 is TGTGCCAGCAGCTTGGGGGGAGACCTCGGGGAGACCCAGTACTTC.

The chain employs TRBV5-6 and TRBJ2-3; D may be TRBD2 (6 bases). This CDR3 is 15 amino acids long. V dropped 2 bases and J dropped 0 bases, with 10 bases sitting between them. Germline V CDR1 and CDR2: SGHDT, YYEEEE. DNA for the CDR3: TGTGCCAGCAGCTTCGGGGGAACGAGCACAGATACGCAGTATTTT. The encoded protein is CASSFGGTSTDTQYF. The whole variable domain, filled in from reference TRBV5-6 and TRBJ2-3, reads DAGVTQSPTHLIKTRGQQVTLRCSPKSGHDTVSWYQQALGQGPQFIFQYYEEEERQRGNFPDRFSGHQFPNYSSELNVNALLLGDSALYLCASSFGGTSTDTQYFGPGTRLTVL.

This CDR3 is CASSRSREASEAFF. The CDR3 DNA sequence: TGTGCCAGCAGCAGGTCGAGGGAGGCCTCTGAAGCTTTCTTT. The chain employs TRBV7-3 and TRBJ1-1; D unresolved. Trimming removed 5 bases from V and 6 bases from J, with 16 bases in between. This CDR3 contains 14 residues. Germline V gene lookup returns CDR1 SGHTA and CDR2 FQGTGA.

This rearrangement joins TRBV30 to TRBJ1-2, with D tentatively TRBD1 (5 bases). Germline V gives CDR1 GTSNPN, CDR2 SVGIG (reference sequence). V lost 5 bases to trimming and J lost 2 bases, with 18 bases between them. This CDR3 has 15 residues. The CDR3 here is CAWGNQGWGNYGYTF. DNA for the CDR3: TGTGCCTGGGGGAATCAGGGTTGGGGAAACTATGGCTACACCTTC.

V is TRBV14 and J is TRBJ2-1; the match to TRBD1 covers 7 bases. Germline CDR1 and CDR2: SGHDN and FVKESK. Germline trimming cut 4 bases from V and 0 bases from J; bases unmatched to any gene: 3. The CDR3 consists of 15 residues. This chain's CDR3 is CASSPGDSSYNEQFF. The CDR3 coding sequence is TGTGCCAGCAGCCCAGGGGACAGCTCCTACAATGAGCAGTTCTTC.

The chain uses TRBV7-9 and TRBJ1-1, with D perhaps matching TRBD1 (6 bases). Germline V lookup: CDR1 SEHNR, CDR2 FQNEAQ (reference sequence). The CDR3 consists of 13 residues. V was cut by 5 bases and J by 3 bases, with 10 bases left in between. The CDR3 protein is CASSQGGDTEAFF. The CDR3 nucleotides read TGTGCCAGCAGCCAAGGGGGGGACACTGAAGCTTTCTTT.

The chain combines TRBV3-1 (or the pseudogene TRBV3-2) with TRBJ1-2; tentative D call: TRBD1 (5 bases). Germline V gene lookup returns CDR1 LGHDT and CDR2 YNNKEL (reference sequence). V lost 4 bases and J 1 base, leaving 16 bases between the germline ends. The CDR3 is 16 residues long. The CDR3 loop reads CASSPLSGEDNYGYTF. The CDR3 nucleotides are TGTGCCAGCAGCCCCTTATCGGGGGAGGATAACTATGGCTACACCTTC.

V usage is TRBV19 and J usage is TRBJ1-5, with TRBD1 identical over 10 bases. CDR1 is LNHDA and CDR2 is SQIVND in the germline V gene (reference sequence). After removal of 6 bases from V and 2 bases from J, the junction contained 4 bases not matched to a gene. The length of the CDR3 is 15 residues. Written as DNA, the CDR3 is TGTGCCAGTAGGCTCGGGACAGGGGGCAATCAGCCCCAGCATTTT. Encoded protein: CASRLGTGGNQPQHF.

The chain uses TRBV6-1 and TRBJ1-5, with a weak D call TRBD1 (5 bases). Deletions cut 1 base from V and 1 base from J, with 17 bases between. CDR1 is MNHNS, CDR2 SASEGT, per germline. The CDR3 contains 18 residues. This chain's CDR3 is CASSEGQRFPGSNQPQHF. The CDR3 DNA follows: TGTGCCAGCAGTGAAGGACAGCGTTTCCCAGGGAGCAATCAGCCCCAGCATTTT.

This clone was detected once. The chain uses TRBV5-5 and TRBJ2-1; D perhaps matches TRBD2 (6 bases). Trimming took 4 bases from V and 2 from J, leaving 13 bases between them. The CDR3 contains 15 residues. From germline, CDR1 is SGHKS and CDR2 YYEKEE (reference sequence). CDR3 coding DNA: TGTGCCAGCAGCGGAAATAGCGGCACCTACAATGAGCAGTTCTTC. This translates into CASSGNSGTYNEQFF.

The chain couples TRBV29-1 to TRBJ1-2; 8 bases align to TRBD1. Germline CDR1 and CDR2: SQVTM and ANQGSEA. V gave up 4 bases and J gave up 7 bases; unmatched junction bases: 8. There are 13 residues in the CDR3. Written as DNA, the CDR3 is TGCAGCGTTGTAGGGCAGGGGGCAAGTGGCTACACCTTC. Translating gives CSVVGQGASGYTF. The variable domain in full, with the rest retrieved from reference TRBV29-1 and TRBJ1-2, is SAVISQKPSRDICQRGTSLTIQCQVDSQVTMMFWYRQQPGQSLTLIATANQGSEATYESGFVIDKFPISRPNLTFSTLTVSNMSPEDSSIYLCSVVGQGASGYTFGSGTRLTVV.

The rearrangement links TRBV5-1 to TRBJ2-2; TRBD1 matches 8 bases. The CDR3 consists of 15 residues. Germline V lookup: CDR1 SGHRS, CDR2 YFSETQ. V shed 5 bases, J shed 6 bases, and the junction held 9 bases outside the gene matches. CDR3 sequence reads: CASSPGGREAGELFF. In DNA, the CDR3 is TGCGCCAGCAGTCCAGGGGGCAGAGAAGCCGGGGAGCTGTTTTTT.

The chain recombines TRBV29-1 with TRBJ2-1, with 10 bases that match TRBD2. Germline CDR1 reads SQVTM; CDR2 reads ANQGSEA. The CDR3 is made up of 12 amino acids. This CDR3 reads CIAGTSANEQFF. The DNA for the CDR3 is TGCATCGCCGGGACTAGCGCCAATGAGCAGTTCTTC.

DNA of the CDR3: TGTGCCTGGAGTATAGGAGGTGAGCAGTTCTTC. It encodes CAWSIGGEQFF. This chain uses TRBV30 with TRBJ2-1; a weak D match, TRBD2 (5 bases). The germline gives CDR1 GTSNPN, CDR2 SVGIG (reference sequence). CDR3 size: 11 residues. The V and J ends lost 2 bases and 9 bases respectively, with 8 bases between them.

The chain has TRBV5-1 and TRBJ2-1; 7 bases are a match to TRBD1. Germline CDR1 reads SGHRS; CDR2 reads YFSETQ. The J segment lost 7 bases and the V segment lost 1 base, leaving 14 bases of the junction unmatched. The CDR3 is made up of 17 amino acids. This chain's CDR3 is CASSLRSRAGGLNEQFF. CDR3 DNA sequence: TGCGCCAGCAGCTTGCGGTCGAGGGCAGGGGGTCTGAATGAGCAGTTCTTC. Looking up the rest from reference TRBV5-1 and TRBJ2-1 gives the full variable domain: KAGVTQTPRYLIKTRGQQVTLSCSPISGHRSVSWYQQTPGQGLQFLFEYFSETQRNKGNFPGRFSGRQFSNSRSEMNVSTLELGDSALYLCASSLRSRAGGLNEQFFGPGTRLTVL.

The rearrangement uses TRBV5-1 and TRBJ2-7; 8 bases align to TRBD2. In germline, CDR1 is SGHRS, CDR2 YFSETQ. This CDR3 has 16 amino acids. The V and J ends lost 0 bases and 3 bases, in that order; junction bases with no gene match: 8. The CDR3 nucleotides are TGCGCCAGCAGCTTGGCCGTCGCTAGCGGGCTCTACGAGCAGTACTTC. Its protein product is CASSLAVASGLYEQYF.

V gene TRBV6-1 combines with J gene TRBJ1-1, with D possibly matching TRBD1 (5 bases). Germline V lookup: CDR1 MNHNS, CDR2 SASEGT. Trimming left V 0 bases short and J 11 bases short, with 13 bases between. The CDR3 covers 13 residues. The CDR3 bases are TGTGCCAGCAGTGAAGCGACTGGGCCAGGGGCTTTCTTT. This translates into CASSEATGPGAFF.

The V call is TRBV12-3 or TRBV12-4, the J call TRBJ2-1, with D possibly being TRBD1 (5 bases). V lost 3 bases and J 10 bases, leaving 10 bases between the germline ends. This CDR3 is built from 12 residues. The CDR3 spells CASSLGNREQFF. DNA of the CDR3: TGTGCCAGCAGTTTGGGTAACAGGGAGCAGTTCTTC.

The chain links TRBV9 to TRBJ2-2; maybe TRBD1 (5 bases). CDR3 length: 16 residues. V was shortened by 2 bases and J by 0 bases, with 11 bases between the two germline ends. Per the germline V gene, CDR1 is SGDLS and CDR2 is YYNGEE. CDR3 loop: CASSVGRDSNTGELFF. Written as DNA, the CDR3 is TGTGCCAGCAGCGTTGGCAGGGATTCGAACACCGGGGAGCTGTTTTTT.

The chain couples TRBV11-3 to TRBJ2-7; 10 bases agree with TRBD2. Germline values: CDR1 SGHNT, CDR2 YENEEA. Germline trimming cut 5 bases from V and 10 bases from J; bases unmatched to any gene: 14. The CDR3 is 15 amino acids. The DNA of the CDR3 is TGTGCCAGCAGCCAAGGGGCCAGCGGGAGGGACGGTCAGTACTTC. Amino acid sequence: CASSQGASGRDGQYF.

This clone appeared a single time. The genes are TRBV9 and TRBJ1-1; weak D call: TRBD1 (6 bases). The length of the CDR3 is 13 residues. Germline V gene data show CDR1 as SGDLS and CDR2 as YYNGEE. Between the trimmed V and J ends, which lost 4 bases and 4 bases, there was a span of 11 bases. Here the CDR3 reads CASSLDSFTEAFF. The CDR3 DNA reads TGTGCCAGCAGCTTGGACAGTTTCACTGAAGCTTTCTTT. Filled out from reference TRBV9 and TRBJ1-1, the complete variable domain reads DSGVTQTPKHLITATGQRVTLRCSPRSGDLSVYWYQQSLDQGLQFLIQYYNGEERAKGNILERFSAQQFPDLHSELNLSSLELGDSALYFCASSLDSFTEAFFGQGTRLTVV.

The V and J genes are TRBV11-3 and TRBJ2-3; 12 nucleotides agree with TRBD2. Germline lookup yields CDR1 SGHNT and CDR2 YENEEA. This CDR3 contains 16 residues. V was clipped by 6 bases and J by 6 bases; unmatched bases: 10. In nucleotides, the CDR3 is TGTGCCAGCAGTACATCGACTAGCGGGAGAATGGATACGCAGTATTTT. Its translation is CASSTSTSGRMDTQYF. Using reference TRBV11-3 and TRBJ2-3 for the parts outside the CDR3, the full variable domain is EAGVVQSPRYKIIEKKQPVAFWCNPISGHNTLYWYLQNLGQGPELLIRYENEEAVDDSQLPKDRFSAERLKGVDSTLKIQPAELGDSAVYLCASSTSTSGRMDTQYFGPGTRLTVL.

J is TRBJ1-3 and V is TRBV7-8; D not resolved. Germline CDR1 and CDR2: SGHVS and FQNEAQ. V shed 5 bases and J shed 0 bases, with 11 bases lying between them. The CDR3 covers 15 residues. CDR3 in amino acids: CASSGIFVSGNTIYF. CDR3 nucleotides: TGTGCCAGCAGCGGCATATTCGTCTCTGGAAACACCATATATTTT.

The rearrangement uses TRBV4-1 and TRBJ1-4; perhaps TRBD1 as D (5 bases). This CDR3 is built from 16 residues. V lost 2 bases to trimming and J lost 8 bases, with 18 bases between them. Per the germline V gene, CDR1 is MGHRA and CDR2 is YSYEKL. The CDR3 sequence is CASSQSPGQGGEKLFF. The CDR3 bases are TGCGCCAGCAGCCAATCACCCGGACAAGGAGGGGAAAAACTGTTTTTT.

The rearrangement uses TRBV7-3 and TRBJ2-3; D may be TRBD1 (6 bases). The CDR3 is 17 residues long. The ends were cut back, 4 bases at V and 2 bases at J, with 19 bases in the middle. Germline V gives CDR1 SGHTA, CDR2 FQGTGA. The DNA of the CDR3 is TGTGCCAGCAGCTCCCCGACAGGACCTTACTTCACAGATACGCAGTATTTT. The encoded protein is CASSSPTGPYFTDTQYF. The whole variable domain, filled in from reference TRBV7-3 and TRBJ2-3, reads GAGVSQTPSNKVTEKGKYVELRCDPISGHTALYWYRQSLGQGPEFLIYFQGTGAADDSGLPNDRFFAVRPEGSVSTLKIQRTERGDSAVYLCASSSPTGPYFTDTQYFGPGTRLTVL.